A selection of T cell receptor beta chains follows, all from one sample in a study of T-cell memory formation after mild COVID-19. TCRdb ran MiXCR on the 5' RACE reads and lists one entry per CDR3 protein. The data show 430,000 or so distinct CDR3 sequences, with 20% to 30% seen just once and around 13% held by the top ten. Sequencing was done on a sample of PBMCs or a T cell subset sorted from them (not recorded which). These receptors all come from an adult woman who had mild COVID-19 (a few samples of this study predate the infection). Cell type and time point are not known. The CDR3 runs from the conserved cysteine through the conserved F or W. Each record gives: J gene, clone size, D gene, V gene, CDR3 DNA, CDR3 protein. The D gene is left open where the match is weak. Part of the rows lack a size; the others show once, few, many or a class for expanded clones.

>TRBJ1-2|-|TRBD1|TRBV20-1
TGCAGTGCCGACAGGGCCCAAAACTATGGCTACACCTTC
CSADRAQNYGYTF
>TRBJ2-1|-|TRBD2|TRBV9
TGTGCCAGCAGCGTAGGAGGGACTAGCGGGGACAATGAGCAGTTCTTC
CASSVGGTSGDNEQFF
>TRBJ2-1|-|-|TRBV9
TGTGCCAGCAGCGTAGCTGCGGGAACTGGGAATGAGCAGTTCTTC
CASSVAAGTGNEQFF
>TRBJ2-7|-|-|TRBV5-1
TGCGCCAGCAGCTTAGCGGGTCCCACAGCTCGGGAGCAGTACTTC
CASSLAGPTAREQYF
>TRBJ2-1|few|TRBD2|TRBV20-1
TGCAGTGCTCCCACGCGGGAGGAACACAATGAGCAGTTCTTC
CSAPTREEHNEQFF
>TRBJ2-7|-|-|TRBV29-1
TGCATCGTTGCCGGGGGCCTCCTCTACGAGCAGTACTTC
CIVAGGLLYEQYF
>TRBJ2-1|-|-|TRBV7-9
TGTGCCAGCAGCTTAGGGGCGGCAGAGGACAATGAGCAGTTCTTC
CASSLGAAEDNEQFF
>TRBJ2-3|-|TRBD2|TRBV5-1
TGCGCCAGCAGCATAAGGACTAGCGGGGCATGGGATACGCAGTATTTT
CASSIRTSGAWDTQYF
>TRBJ2-5|few|TRBD1|TRBV4-1
TGCGCCAGCAGCCGGGACAGAGGTACCCTGGGGACCCAGTGCTTC
CASSRDRGTLGTQCF
>TRBJ1-2|-|-|TRBV6-5
TGTGCCACCTCGGGGGGTTCGTATGGCTACACCTTC
CATSGGSYGYTF
>TRBJ2-1|-|TRBD2|TRBV6-5
TGTGCCAGCAGTTACCGCGGACTAGCGGGGCTCTCCTACAATGAGCAGTTCTTC
CASSYRGLAGLSYNEQFF
>TRBJ1-2|-|-|TRBV4-1
TGCGCCAGCAGCCAATTTCAGCCCCGAGAAGGCTACACCTTC
CASSQFQPREGYTF
>TRBJ2-7|-|TRBD1|TRBV15
TGTGCCACCAGCAGAGACAGACAGGGGGCTTACGAGCAGTACTTC
CATSRDRQGAYEQYF
>TRBJ2-7|few|TRBD1|TRBV5-6
TGTGCCAGCAGCTTGTGGGGGACAGCCTACGAGCAGTACTTC
CASSLWGTAYEQYF
>TRBJ2-5|-|-|TRBV5-1
TGCGCCAGCAGCTTCACAGGGGGGGGAGAGACCCAGTACTTC
CASSFTGGGETQYF
>TRBJ2-3|-|TRBD2|TRBV4-1
TGCGCCAGCAGCCAAGATAGCGGGGGTTGGGATACGCAGTATTTT
CASSQDSGGWDTQYF
>TRBJ2-5|-|TRBD1|TRBV2
TGTGCCAGCAGTGAAGTTATACAGGGGACCGGAGAGACCCAGTACTTC
CASSEVIQGTGETQYF
>TRBJ2-5|few|-|TRBV11-3
TGTGCCAGCAGCTTAGTAGGGACGTACCAAGAGACCCAGTACTTC
CASSLVGTYQETQYF
>TRBJ1-1|-|-|TRBV7-9
TGTGCCAGCAGCCTACAGGGTAAGAACACTGAAGCTTTCTTT
CASSLQGKNTEAFF
>TRBJ2-7|few|-|TRBV5-1
TGCGCCAGCAGCTTGGAACAGCTCTCCTACGAGCAGTACTTC
CASSLEQLSYEQYF
>TRBJ1-4|many|TRBD1|TRBV6-6
TGTGCCAGCACCCCAGGGGGCCGAAATGAAAAACTGTTTTTT
CASTPGGRNEKLFF
>TRBJ2-7|few|-|TRBV5-5
TGTGCCAGCAGCTTGTGGGACCCATCCTACGAGCAGTACTTC
CASSLWDPSYEQYF
>TRBJ2-5|-|-|TRBV5-1
TGCGCCAGTTGTACGGCTAGGTTGGAGACCCAGTACTTC
CASCTARLETQYF
>TRBJ1-5|-|-|TRBV24-1
TGTGCCACCAGTGGGGCAGATAATCAGCCCCAGCATTTT
CATSGADNQPQHF
>TRBJ2-7|-|-|TRBV3-1
TGTGCCAGCAGCCCCTCCTTCGATTCCTACGAGCAGTACTTC
CASSPSFDSYEQYF
>TRBJ2-3|few|-|TRBV4-1
TGCGCCAGCGGAGAGACAGGAGACGTAGATACGCAGTATTTT
CASGETGDVDTQYF
>TRBJ1-3|few|TRBD1|TRBV20-1
TGCAGTGTTTGGACAGGGGGAAGCTCTGGAAACACCATATATTTT
CSVWTGGSSGNTIYF
>TRBJ1-2|-|-|TRBV7-2
TGTGCCAGCAGCTTTTTACAGTATGGCTACACCTTC
CASSFLQYGYTF
>TRBJ2-1|-|TRBD1|TRBV18
TGTGCCAGCTCGCGGGACAGGGGTGAGCAGTTCTTC
CASSRDRGEQFF
>TRBJ1-2|-|TRBD1|TRBV29-1
TGCAGCGACATACAGGGGAAGAATGGCTACACCTTC
CSDIQGKNGYTF
>TRBJ2-7|-|-|TRBV7-2
TGTGCCAGCAGCTCTACAGGGGGAGGGGACGAGCAGTACTTC
CASSSTGGGDEQYF
>TRBJ2-6|few|-|TRBV12-3/TRBV12-4
TGTGCCAGCAGCCCCTCCGGGACATTTATATTCTCTGGGGCCAACGTCCTGACTTTC
CASSPSGTFIFSGANVLTF
>TRBJ2-1|-|-|TRBV29-1
TGCAGCGTTGATGGGCAGTCAAACTACAATGAGCAGTTCTTC
CSVDGQSNYNEQFF
>TRBJ2-1|few|TRBD2|TRBV20-1
TGCAGTGCTAGCGGGAGGAATTACAATGAGCAGTTCTTC
CSASGRNYNEQFF
>TRBJ2-6|-|-|TRBV19
TGTGCCAGTAGTATGAGCACCTTCTCTGGGGCCAACGTCCTGACTTTC
CASSMSTFSGANVLTF
>TRBJ1-2|-|-|TRBV27
TGTGCCAGCAGTCCCGGGGGGGGGATTAGCTATGGCTACACCTTC
CASSPGGGISYGYTF
>TRBJ2-2|-|-|TRBV30
TGTGCCTGGAGACCGTCCGGGGAGCTGTTTTTT
CAWRPSGELFF
>TRBJ2-7|few|TRBD2|TRBV19
TGTGCCAGTAGTACTGCCGGGGTACTAGCGACCGAGCAGTACTTC
CASSTAGVLATEQYF
>TRBJ2-2|many|TRBD2|TRBV5-1
TGCGCCAGCAGCTTACAGCGGGGAAACACCGGGGAGCTGTTTTTT
CASSLQRGNTGELFF
>TRBJ2-3|few|-|TRBV5-1
TGCGCCAGCAGCCGTGGAGGTGGCATCCAGGATACGCAGTATTTT
CASSRGGGIQDTQYF
>TRBJ1-1|-|-|TRBV12-3/TRBV12-4
TGTGCCAGCCCTTGGACAGAGAACACTGAAGCTTTCTTT
CASPWTENTEAFF
>TRBJ2-7|-|TRBD2|TRBV11-2
TGTGCCAGCAGCATGCAGCGGGGGGGCAGCGAGCAGTACTTC
CASSMQRGGSEQYF
>TRBJ2-7|few|-|TRBV4-1
TGCGCCAGCAGCCAAGGACACCTACATTACGAGCAGTACTTC
CASSQGHLHYEQYF
>TRBJ2-1|many|-|TRBV24-1
TGTGCCACCAGTGATTCCGGGACGGCCAATGAGCAGTTCTTC
CATSDSGTANEQFF
>TRBJ2-2|-|-|TRBV12-3/TRBV12-4
TGTGCCAGCAGTTTCCTGGGACACTTAGGTACCGGGGAGCTGTTTTTT
CASSFLGHLGTGELFF
>TRBJ1-1|few|-|TRBV6-5
TGTGCCAGCAGGTGGGGAGGGAACACTGAAGCTTTCTTT
CASRWGGNTEAFF
>TRBJ2-1|-|TRBD2|TRBV18
TGTGCCAGCTCACTAACACGGACTAGCGGTTACAATGAGCAGTTCTTC
CASSLTRTSGYNEQFF
>TRBJ2-1|many|-|TRBV27
TGTGCCAGCAGTTTAAGTCTAGACCTGAACAATGAGCAGTTCTTC
CASSLSLDLNNEQFF
>TRBJ2-3|few|TRBD2|TRBV6-1
TGTGCCAGCAGTGAAGACCTACTAGCGGGGGCCGGGGGCACAGATACGCAGTATTTT
CASSEDLLAGAGGTDTQYF
>TRBJ2-3|few|-|TRBV29-1
TGCAGCGTTGACCTCCCGGGTGGCACAGATACGCAGTATTTT
CSVDLPGGTDTQYF